This record looks at one T cell receptor (beta chain) sequence and its context. The data belong to a study of blood T cell repertoires in COVID-19. Study-level background: Samples representing acute and convalescent COVID-19 were sourced from the United States, Italy and Spain. T cells, B-cell-depleted T cells, or PBMCs provided the cDNA or gDNA that served as material.

Authors' data handling: Using reference gene primer amplification, nucleated cell counts were estimated. Sequencing was performed with immunoSEQ multiplex PCR; in TCRdb, only in-frame clones are kept and a portion is missing. Clone size and V and J calls were adopted from that table, with D and trimming inferred from the DNA. The sample records about 140,000 clones, roughly three quarters being singletons. Sequencing was carried out using peripheral blood. The origin of this receptor is a man in his 60s with acute or convalescent COVID-19.

The CDR3 region has the DNA TGTGCCAGCTCCGGGACAGGAAAAGTATCTGAAGCTTTCTTT. Protein sequence: CASSGTGKVSEAFF. The chain joins TRBV6-4 to TRBJ1-1; 8 nucleotides align to TRBD1. V lost 8 bases and J lost 6; bases outside the gene matches: 11. This CDR3 comprises 14 residues. Germline-derived CDR1 and CDR2 are MRHNA and SNTAGT.